The 32 T cell receptor beta chains below all came from one sample that was sequenced in a study of cytomegalovirus exposure and HLA in healthy donors. PCR employed 60 Vbeta and 13 Jbeta primers. Clones were read by immunoSEQ multiplex PCR, and TCRdb kept only the in-frame ones, dropping some. Of around 190,000 clones listed, about four fifths were seen once; the top ten hold 0.95% to 1.4%. Sequences were obtained from PBMCs. The origin of the receptors is a woman aged 40-49 years in good health and CMV-seronegative.

The chain joins TRBV19 to TRBJ1-1; D unresolved. CDR3 size: 12 residues. Trimming shortened V by 9 bases and J by 2 bases, and 10 bases separated the two germline ends. Looked up from germline, CDR1 is LNHDA and CDR2 is SQIVND (reference sequence). CDR3 in DNA: TGTGCCAGCTCCGGTAGAAACACTGAAGCTTTCTTT. Protein sequence: CASSGRNTEAFF.

This clone was picked up one time. The rearrangement joins TRBV11-3 to TRBJ2-7; TRBD2 aligns across 7 bases. CDR1 is SGHNT and CDR2 is YENEEA in the germline V gene. J gave up 1 base and V 0 bases, and 3 bases lay outside the gene matches. This CDR3 contains 15 residues. CDR3 protein: CASSLDAGVSYEQYF. As DNA, the CDR3 is TGTGCCAGCAGCTTAGATGCGGGAGTTTCCTACGAGCAGTACTTC.

The chain joins TRBV7-9 to TRBJ2-5; no reliable D call. Trimming removed 5 bases from V and 4 bases from J, with 5 bases in between. Germline lookup yields CDR1 SEHNR and CDR2 FQNEAQ (reference sequence). This CDR3 comprises 11 residues. For the CDR3, the DNA is TGTGCCAGCAGCCCAATAGAGACCCAGTACTTC. This sequence encodes CASSPIETQYF.

The CDR3, as DNA: TGTGCCATCAGGGCCGGGACTAGCGGGAGGGGGCAAGAGACCCAGTACTTC. It is translated as CAIRAGTSGRGQETQYF. The chain has TRBV10-3 and TRBJ2-5; 16 bases line up with TRBD2. V dropped 6 bases and J dropped 2; count of bases not matched to a gene: 6. Germline loops: CDR1 ENHRY, CDR2 SYGVKD. CDR3 size: 17 residues.

The rearrangement joins TRBV7-9 to TRBJ1-5; TRBD1 might be the D (5 bases). Germline CDR1 is SEHNR and CDR2 is FQNEAQ (reference sequence). CDR3 length equals 13 residues. V lost 3 bases to trimming and J lost 7 bases, with 10 bases between them. CDR3 residues: CASSLGWGQPQHF. As DNA, the CDR3 is TGTGCCAGCAGCTTGGGGTGGGGCCAGCCCCAGCATTTT. Combining the CDR3 with reference TRBV7-9 and TRBJ1-5 gives the whole variable domain DTGVSQNPRHKITKRGQNVTFRCDPISEHNRLYWYRQTLGQGPEFLTYFQNEAQLEKSRLLSDRFSAERPKGSFSTLEIQRTEQGDSAMYLCASSLGWGQPQHFGDGTRLSIL.

In this sample, this clone turned up a few times. V usage is TRBV7-2 and J usage is TRBJ2-5; 9 bases map to TRBD2. The germline gives CDR1 SGHTA, CDR2 FQGNSA. There are 15 residues in the CDR3. Trimming cost V 1 base and J 2 bases; bases outside gene matches: 2. CDR3 protein: CASSLGLAVQETQYF. The CDR3 DNA is TGTGCCAGCAGCTTAGGACTAGCGGTACAAGAGACCCAGTACTTC. Together with reference TRBV7-2 and TRBJ2-5, the CDR3 gives the full variable domain: GAGVSQSPSNKVTEKGKDVELRCDPISGHTALYWYRQSLGQGLEFLIYFQGNSAPDKSGLPSDRFSAERTGGSVSTLTIQRTQQEDSAVYLCASSLGLAVQETQYFGPGTRLLVL.

The V gene is TRBV6-5, the J gene TRBJ1-2; TRBD1 matches at 7 bases. The ends lost 6 bases at V and 2 bases at J; junction bases unmatched: 9. The germline CDR1 and CDR2 sequences are MNHEY and SVGAGI. The CDR3 consists of 15 residues. CDR3 nucleotides: TGTGCCAGCAGCCTAAAGACAGGGACGAACTATGGCTACACCTTC. It specifies CASSLKTGTNYGYTF.

The chain is built from TRBV10-3 and TRBJ1-1; TRBD1 might be the D (6 bases). The CDR3 is 16 residues long. V was pared by 6 bases and J by 0 bases, with 17 bases between. The germline V gene encodes CDR1 ENHRY and CDR2 SYGVKD. The CDR3 spells CAIRGGMEKMNTEAFF. CDR3 DNA sequence: TGTGCCATCAGAGGGGGTATGGAGAAAATGAACACTGAAGCTTTCTTT.

The CDR3 region has the DNA TGCAGCGTTGATACCCTGACAGGGGGCTATGGCTACACCTTC. Its translation: CSVDTLTGGYGYTF. The genes are TRBV29-1 and TRBJ1-2, with TRBD1 matching over 9 bases. CDR1 and CDR2 from the germline V gene are SQVTM and ANQGSEA. Trimming at V came to 3 bases and at J to 4 bases, leaving 6 bases not matched to a gene. There are 14 residues in the CDR3.

The gene calls are TRBV11-2 and TRBJ2-5; TRBD1 agrees at 9 bases. The end of the DNA is better explained by TRBJ2-7, so the J call may be wrong. The CDR3 is made up of 18 amino acids. Germline V gene lookup returns CDR1 SGHAT and CDR2 FQNNGV. The CDR3 sequence is CASSLVGTGSTFSYEQYF. CDR3 sequence (DNA): TGTGCCAGCAGCTTAGTCGGGACAGGGTCCACTTTCTCCTACGAGCAGTACTTC.

The V and J genes are TRBV7-9 and TRBJ2-3; 8 bases line up with TRBD2. Germline V gene sequence: CDR1 SEHNR, CDR2 FQNEAQ (reference sequence). The CDR3 spans 12 residues. DNA of the CDR3: TGTGCATCCGGGACTAGTTTCGATACGCAGTATTTT. Amino acid sequence: CASGTSFDTQYF.

The V gene is TRBV6-6, the J gene TRBJ1-2; a weak D match, TRBD1 (5 bases). The germline gives CDR1 MNHNY, CDR2 SVGAGI (reference sequence). This CDR3 contains 14 residues. Trimming removed 7 bases from V and 6 bases from J, with 18 bases in between. Written as DNA, the CDR3 is TGTGCCAGCACCCCCCGGGGGTCGGGAGATGGCTACACCTTC. Translating it yields CASTPRGSGDGYTF.

The chain uses TRBV30 and TRBJ1-2; 7 positions match TRBD1. The CDR3 is made up of 12 amino acids. Trimming removed 1 base from V and 4 bases from J; junction bases left unmatched: 0. From germline, CDR1 is GTSNPN and CDR2 SVGIG (reference sequence). CDR3 region: CAWSGTGYGYTF. The DNA of the CDR3 is TGTGCCTGGAGTGGGACAGGCTATGGCTACACCTTC. Full variable domain (outside the CDR3, taken from reference TRBV30 and TRBJ1-2): SQTIHQWPATLVQPVGSPLSLECTVEGTSNPNLYWYRQAAGRGLQLLFYSVGIGQISSEVPQNLSASRPQDRQFILSSKKLLLSDSGFYLCAWSGTGYGYTFGSGTRLTVV.

J is TRBJ2-1 and V is TRBV19; TRBD2 might be the D (6 bases). The CDR3 runs to 12 residues. The V end was cut by 4 bases, the J end by 6 bases, with 7 bases between. Germline assignment: CDR1 LNHDA and CDR2 SQIVND (reference sequence). CDR3 in amino acids: CASSTGVNEQFF. In DNA, the CDR3 is TGTGCCAGTAGTACGGGAGTCAATGAGCAGTTCTTC.

Remarks on this clone: One end of the junction varies from germline; a read error may be responsible. The chain recombines TRBV7-3 with TRBJ2-1; 14 bases agree with TRBD2. This CDR3 has 13 amino acids. Germline loops: CDR1 SGHTA, CDR2 FQGTGA. The CDR3 DNA sequence: TGTTCCAGCAGCGCTGGGACTAGCGGGAGCCCGTTCTTC. Protein: CSSSAGTSGSPFF.

With regard to this clone: Other DNA sequences in this sample translate to the same CDR3. This chain links TRBV6-1 with TRBJ1-1; 11 bases are a match to TRBD1. CDR1 and CDR2 (germline): MNHNS, SASEGT. V dropped 8 bases and J dropped 7; count of bases not matched to a gene: 9. The CDR3 covers 14 residues. CDR3 in DNA: TGTGCCAGCGGCCGGACAGGGGGCGGGAGTGAAGCTTTCTTT. Translating gives CASGRTGGGSEAFF.

The chain has TRBV5-1 and TRBJ1-6; 7 bases map to TRBD1. This CDR3 contains 16 residues. The V and J ends lost 0 bases and 7 bases, in that order; junction bases with no gene match: 7. Germline V gives CDR1 SGHRS, CDR2 YFSETQ. CDR3 residues: CASSLEAGGYNSPLHF. The CDR3 coding sequence is TGCGCCAGCAGCTTGGAGGCAGGGGGGTACAATTCACCCCTCCACTTT. Complete variable domain (other parts from reference TRBV5-1 and TRBJ1-6): KAGVTQTPRYLIKTRGQQVTLSCSPISGHRSVSWYQQTPGQGLQFLFEYFSETQRNKGNFPGRFSGRQFSNSRSEMNVSTLELGDSALYLCASSLEAGGYNSPLHFGNGTRLTVT.

The chain uses TRBV5-1 and TRBJ1-2; D gene ambiguous. The CDR3 has 16 amino acids. The germline V and J ends were trimmed by 4 bases and 5 bases, with 21 bases remaining between them. Germline CDR1 and CDR2: SGHRS and YFSETQ. CDR3 region: CASSPGISGAEYGYTF. CDR3 DNA sequence: TGCGCCAGCAGCCCCGGGATTTCAGGCGCTGAGTATGGCTACACCTTC.

The rearrangement joins TRBV5-1 to TRBJ2-3; weak D call: TRBD2 (6 bases). The V gene lost 4 bases and the J gene lost 2 bases, with 17 bases spanning the gap. The CDR3 is 16 residues long. From germline, CDR1 is SGHRS and CDR2 YFSETQ. The CDR3 sequence is CASSVSGGALTDTQYF. The DNA for the CDR3 is TGCGCCAGCAGCGTCTCCGGAGGGGCCCTCACAGATACGCAGTATTTT.

This chain joins TRBV12-5 and TRBJ1-4; TRBD1 aligns across 10 bases. In germline, CDR1 is LGHNT, CDR2 FRNRAP. CDR3 length equals 16 residues. Trimming at V came to 0 bases and at J to 7 bases, leaving 5 bases not matched to a gene. CDR3 sequence (DNA): TGTGCTAGTGGTTTGGTACTGGGACAGGGGAGTGAAAAACTGTTTTTT. Its translation: CASGLVLGQGSEKLFF. The entire variable domain, with the rest obtained from reference TRBV12-5 and TRBJ1-4, is as follows: DARVTQTPRHKVTEMGQEVTMRCQPILGHNTVFWYRQTMMQGLELLAYFRNRAPLDDSGMPKDRFSAEMPDATLATLKIQPSEPRDSAVYFCASGLVLGQGSEKLFFGSGTQLSVL.

V usage is TRBV7-3 and J usage is TRBJ2-2; 10 bases agree with TRBD2. J lost 5 bases, V lost 1 base, and 4 bases had no gene match. The CDR3 is made up of 16 amino acids. Germline assignment: CDR1 SGHTA and CDR2 FQGTGA. The CDR3 nucleotides are TGTGCCAGCAGCTTAATCCTAGCGGGAGTTACCGGGGAGCTGTTTTTT. Translating it yields CASSLILAGVTGELFF. Filled out from reference TRBV7-3 and TRBJ2-2, the complete variable domain reads GAGVSQTPSNKVTEKGKYVELRCDPISGHTALYWYRQSLGQGPEFLIYFQGTGAADDSGLPNDRFFAVRPEGSVSTLKIQRTERGDSAVYLCASSLILAGVTGELFFGEGSRLTVL.

This chain links TRBV5-1 with TRBJ1-1; D remains ambiguous. The CDR3 consists of 15 residues. V shed 0 bases and J shed 4 bases, with 13 bases lying between them. Germline V gene sequence: CDR1 SGHRS, CDR2 YFSETQ. CDR3 protein: CASSLGVGRGTEAFF. Here the CDR3 DNA reads TGCGCCAGCAGCTTGGGAGTAGGGCGGGGCACTGAAGCTTTCTTT.

This clone was detected a few times. This chain's CDR3 is CASSQDPPRLAGDNEQFF. The CDR3 DNA sequence: TGCGCCAGCAGCCAAGACCCACCGCGACTAGCGGGAGATAATGAGCAGTTCTTC. The gene calls are TRBV4-3 and TRBJ2-1; 12 bases fit TRBD2. The V segment lost 0 bases and the J segment 7 bases; nucleotides outside the gene matches: 10. This CDR3 has 18 amino acids. Germline V CDR1 and CDR2: LGHNA, YSLEER.

The chain joins TRBV7-2 to TRBJ2-1; TRBD2 matches 7 bases. Germline V gives CDR1 SGHTA, CDR2 FQGNSA. Trimming at V came to 7 bases and at J to 9 bases, leaving 6 bases not matched to a gene. The length of the CDR3 is 12 residues. Here the CDR3 DNA reads TGTGCCAGCACCCGGGAGGCAGGTGAGCAGTTCTTC. Translated, it gives CASTREAGEQFF.

This clone was seen a handful of times. The gene calls are TRBV28 and TRBJ2-7; 8 positions agree with TRBD2. Germline lookup yields CDR1 MDHEN and CDR2 SYDVKM. Trimming at V came to 4 bases and at J to 3 bases, leaving 11 bases not matched to a gene. CDR3 length: 16 amino acids. CDR3 protein: CASSSGGGARFYEQYV. The DNA of the CDR3 is TGTGCCAGCAGTTCGGGAGGGGGGGCCAGATTCTACGAGCAGTACGTC.

This clone was detected only a few times. CDR3 sequence: CASSVGQGIQYF. The CDR3 DNA follows: TGTGCCAGCAGCGTAGGGCAGGGGATTCAGTACTTC. The chain couples TRBV9 to TRBJ2-4; D possibly corresponds to TRBD1 (6 bases). Germline V gives CDR1 SGDLS, CDR2 YYNGEE. CDR3 length equals 12 residues. V lost 0 bases to trimming and J lost 10 bases, with 8 bases between them.

This clone appeared a few times. The rearrangement joins TRBV10-3 to TRBJ2-3, with D tentatively TRBD2 (6 bases). The CDR3 is made up of 14 amino acids. Trimming took 11 bases from V and 0 from J, leaving 15 bases between them. Germline V gene sequence: CDR1 ENHRY, CDR2 SYGVKD. CDR3 region: CAARAGTSTDTQYF. As DNA, the CDR3 is TGTGCCGCCAGGGCGGGGACTAGCACAGATACGCAGTATTTT.

V usage is TRBV27 and J usage is TRBJ2-7; 12 nucleotides align to TRBD2. The V and J ends lost 8 bases and 1 base, in that order; junction bases with no gene match: 9. The germline CDR1 and CDR2 sequences are MNHEY and SMNVEV (reference sequence). The CDR3 is 16 amino acids. CDR3 sequence reads: CASGTGTSGFSYEQYF. The CDR3 DNA sequence: TGTGCCAGCGGAACAGGGACTAGCGGGTTTTCCTACGAGCAGTACTTC.

The chain recombines TRBV6-5 with TRBJ1-1; no firm D call. The V gene's germline CDR1 is MNHEY and CDR2 SVGAGI. The CDR3 covers 16 residues. V was shortened by 0 bases and J by 1 base, with 12 bases between the two germline ends. The CDR3 region has the DNA TGTGCCAGCAGTTACTCGAGTTGGGGAGGGAACACTGAAGCTTTCTTT. It encodes CASSYSSWGGNTEAFF.

The chain couples TRBV30 to TRBJ2-5, with TRBD1 matching over 7 bases. The trim removed 0 bases at V and 2 bases at J, leaving 3 bases unmatched. The length of the CDR3 is 14 residues. Germline loops: CDR1 GTSNPN, CDR2 SVGIG (reference sequence). The CDR3 DNA follows: TGTGCCTGGAGTGTAGGCAGGGGGCAAGAGACCCAGTACTTC. Its translation: CAWSVGRGQETQYF.

The rearrangement joins TRBV5-4 to TRBJ2-7; 12 bases fit TRBD2. This CDR3 comprises 15 residues. V dropped 4 bases and J dropped 7; count of bases not matched to a gene: 9. CDR1 is SGHNT, CDR2 YYREEE, per germline (reference sequence). CDR3 DNA: TGTGCCAGCAGCACGGCCGGACTAGCGGGAATAGAGCAGTACGTC. Amino acid sequence: CASSTAGLAGIEQYV.

The chain couples TRBV5-4 to TRBJ1-1; 9 nucleotides line up with TRBD1. Germline lookup yields CDR1 SGHNT and CDR2 YYREEE (reference sequence). The CDR3 runs to 17 residues. J lost 7 bases, V lost 4 bases, and 17 bases had no gene match. CDR3 coding DNA: TGTGCCAGCAGCAGACCCGCGGGACAGGGCACGGAAGGTGAAGCTTTCTTT. This translates into CASSRPAGQGTEGEAFF.